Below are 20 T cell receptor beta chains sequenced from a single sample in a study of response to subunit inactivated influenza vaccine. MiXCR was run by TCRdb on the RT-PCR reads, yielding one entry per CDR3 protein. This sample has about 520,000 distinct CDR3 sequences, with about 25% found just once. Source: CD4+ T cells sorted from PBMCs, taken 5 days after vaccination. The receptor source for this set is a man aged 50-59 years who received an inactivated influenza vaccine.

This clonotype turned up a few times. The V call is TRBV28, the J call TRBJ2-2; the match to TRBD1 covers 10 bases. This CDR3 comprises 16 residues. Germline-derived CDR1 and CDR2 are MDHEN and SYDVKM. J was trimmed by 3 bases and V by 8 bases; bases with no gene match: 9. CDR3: CASGSTGTGDTGELFF. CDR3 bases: TGTGCCAGCGGTTCAACCGGGACAGGGGACACCGGGGAGCTGTTTTTT.

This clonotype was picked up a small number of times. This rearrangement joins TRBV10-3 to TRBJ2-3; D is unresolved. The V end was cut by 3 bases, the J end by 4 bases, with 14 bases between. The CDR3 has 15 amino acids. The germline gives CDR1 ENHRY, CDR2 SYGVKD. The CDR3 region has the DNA TGTGCCATCAGTGAAGGGCAGGTGTCCGCAGATACGCAGTATTTT. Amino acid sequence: CAISEGQVSADTQYF.

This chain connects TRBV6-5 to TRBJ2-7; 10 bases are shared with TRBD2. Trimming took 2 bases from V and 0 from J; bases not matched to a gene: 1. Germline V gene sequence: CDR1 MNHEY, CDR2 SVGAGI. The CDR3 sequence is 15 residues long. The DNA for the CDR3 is TGTGCCAGCAGTTACCCTAGCGGGGGCTCCTACGAGCAGTACTTC. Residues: CASSYPSGGSYEQYF.

The CDR3 sequence: CASSPSNPPETQYF. The CDR3 DNA reads as TGTGCCAGCAGCCCGTCCAACCCCCCAGAGACCCAGTACTTC. The rearrangement links TRBV7-2 to TRBJ2-5; D unresolved. Germline V gene sequence: CDR1 SGHTA, CDR2 FQGNSA. The CDR3 is made up of 14 amino acids. Trimming pared 5 bases from V and 4 bases from J, leaving 14 bases between.

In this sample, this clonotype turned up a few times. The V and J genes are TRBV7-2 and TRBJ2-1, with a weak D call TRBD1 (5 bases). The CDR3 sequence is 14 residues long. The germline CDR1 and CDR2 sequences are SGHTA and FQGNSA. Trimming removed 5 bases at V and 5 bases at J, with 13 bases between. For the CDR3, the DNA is TGTGCCAGCAGCCCCGCCAGGGTAGACAATGAGCAGTTCTTC. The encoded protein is CASSPARVDNEQFF.

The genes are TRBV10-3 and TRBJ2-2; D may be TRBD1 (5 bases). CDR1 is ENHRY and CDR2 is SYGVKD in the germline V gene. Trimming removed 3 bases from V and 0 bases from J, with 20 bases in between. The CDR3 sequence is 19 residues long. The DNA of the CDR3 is TGTGCCATCAGTGATCCCGGCAGGGTACACCCTTCGAACACCGGGGAGCTGTTTTTT. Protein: CAISDPGRVHPSNTGELFF.

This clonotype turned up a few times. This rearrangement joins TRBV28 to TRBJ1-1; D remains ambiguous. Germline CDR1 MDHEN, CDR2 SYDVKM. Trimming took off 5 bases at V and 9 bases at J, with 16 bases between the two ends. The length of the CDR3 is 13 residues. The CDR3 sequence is CASSRATRSKAFF. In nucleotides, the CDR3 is TGTGCCAGCAGTCGAGCGACGAGGTCCAAAGCTTTCTTT.

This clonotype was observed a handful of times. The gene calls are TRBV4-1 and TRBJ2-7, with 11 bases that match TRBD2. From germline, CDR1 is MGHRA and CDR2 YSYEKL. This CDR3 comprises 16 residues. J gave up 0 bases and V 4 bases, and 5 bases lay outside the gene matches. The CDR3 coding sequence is TGCGCCAGCAGCCGAACCGGGACTAGCGGCTCCTACGAGCAGTACTTC. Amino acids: CASSRTGTSGSYEQYF.

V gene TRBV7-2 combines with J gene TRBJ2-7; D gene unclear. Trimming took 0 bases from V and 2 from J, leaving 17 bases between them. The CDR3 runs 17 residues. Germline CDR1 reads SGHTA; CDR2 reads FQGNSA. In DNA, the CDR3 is TGTGCCAGCAGCTTAGCGAAGTCGGCAGCCGGACCCTACGAGCAGTACTTC. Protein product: CASSLAKSAAGPYEQYF.

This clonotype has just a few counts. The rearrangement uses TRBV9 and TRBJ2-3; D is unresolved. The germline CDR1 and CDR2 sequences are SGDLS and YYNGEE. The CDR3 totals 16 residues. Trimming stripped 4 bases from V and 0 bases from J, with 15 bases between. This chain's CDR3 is CASSRLSSQSTDTQYF. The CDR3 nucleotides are TGTGCCAGCAGCCGCCTCAGCAGCCAGAGCACAGATACGCAGTATTTT. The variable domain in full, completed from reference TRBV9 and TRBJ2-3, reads DSGVTQTPKHLITATGQRVTLRCSPRSGDLSVYWYQQSLDQGLQFLIQYYNGEERAKGNILERFSAQQFPDLHSELNLSSLELGDSALYFCASSRLSSQSTDTQYFGPGTRLTVL.

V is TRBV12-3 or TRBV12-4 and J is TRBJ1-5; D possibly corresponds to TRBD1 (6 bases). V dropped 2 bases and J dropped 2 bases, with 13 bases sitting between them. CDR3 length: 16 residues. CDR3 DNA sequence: TGTGCCAGCAGTTTACTACAGGGTGGGGGCAATCAGCCCCAGCATTTT. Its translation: CASSLLQGGGNQPQHF.

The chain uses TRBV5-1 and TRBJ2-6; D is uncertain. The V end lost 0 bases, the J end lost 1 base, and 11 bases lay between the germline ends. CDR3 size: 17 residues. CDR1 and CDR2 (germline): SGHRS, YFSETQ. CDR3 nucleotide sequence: TGCGCCAGCAGCTTGGGGTCAGGCGATTCTGGGGCCAACGTCCTGACTTTC. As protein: CASSLGSGDSGANVLTF. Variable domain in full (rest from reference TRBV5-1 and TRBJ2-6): KAGVTQTPRYLIKTRGQQVTLSCSPISGHRSVSWYQQTPGQGLQFLFEYFSETQRNKGNFPGRFSGRQFSNSRSEMNVSTLELGDSALYLCASSLGSGDSGANVLTFGAGSRLTVL.

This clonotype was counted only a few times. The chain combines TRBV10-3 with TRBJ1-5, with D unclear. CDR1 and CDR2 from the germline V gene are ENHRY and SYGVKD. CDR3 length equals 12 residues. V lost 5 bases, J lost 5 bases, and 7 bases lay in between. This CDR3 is CAISPEDQPQHF. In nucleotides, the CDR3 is TGTGCCATCAGTCCGGAGGATCAGCCCCAGCATTTT.

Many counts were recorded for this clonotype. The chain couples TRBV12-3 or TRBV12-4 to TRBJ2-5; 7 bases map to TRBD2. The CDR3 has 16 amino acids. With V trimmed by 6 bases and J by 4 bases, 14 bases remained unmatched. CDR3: CASSPSIGGGGETQYF. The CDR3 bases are TGTGCCAGCAGCCCATCAATTGGGGGGGGAGGAGAGACCCAGTACTTC.

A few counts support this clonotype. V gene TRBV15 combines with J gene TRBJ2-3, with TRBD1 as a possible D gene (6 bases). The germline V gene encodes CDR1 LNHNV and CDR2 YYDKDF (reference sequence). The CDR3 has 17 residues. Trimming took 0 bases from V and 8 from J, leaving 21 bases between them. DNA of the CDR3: TGTGCCACCAGCAGAGATCTGGGGGCTCCGGGAAGGGCTACGCAGTATTTT. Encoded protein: CATSRDLGAPGRATQYF.

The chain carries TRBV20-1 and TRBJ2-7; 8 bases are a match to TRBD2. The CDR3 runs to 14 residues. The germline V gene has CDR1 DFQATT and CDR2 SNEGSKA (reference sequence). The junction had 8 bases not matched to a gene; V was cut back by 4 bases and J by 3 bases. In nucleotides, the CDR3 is TGCAGTGCTACATATAGCGGGACCGTCTACGAGCAGTACTTC. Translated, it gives CSATYSGTVYEQYF.

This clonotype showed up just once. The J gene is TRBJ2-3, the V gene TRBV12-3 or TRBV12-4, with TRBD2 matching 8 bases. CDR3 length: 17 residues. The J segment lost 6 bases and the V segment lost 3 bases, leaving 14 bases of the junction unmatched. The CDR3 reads CASSFGWASGWGDTQYF. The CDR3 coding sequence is TGTGCCAGCAGTTTCGGCTGGGCTAGCGGGTGGGGGGATACGCAGTATTTT.

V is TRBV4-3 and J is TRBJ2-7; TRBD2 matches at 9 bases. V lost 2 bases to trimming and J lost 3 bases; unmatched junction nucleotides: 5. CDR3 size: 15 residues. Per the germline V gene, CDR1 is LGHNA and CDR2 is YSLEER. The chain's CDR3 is CASSQRLAADYEQYF. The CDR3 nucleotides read TGCGCCAGCAGCCAAAGACTAGCGGCAGACTACGAGCAGTACTTC.

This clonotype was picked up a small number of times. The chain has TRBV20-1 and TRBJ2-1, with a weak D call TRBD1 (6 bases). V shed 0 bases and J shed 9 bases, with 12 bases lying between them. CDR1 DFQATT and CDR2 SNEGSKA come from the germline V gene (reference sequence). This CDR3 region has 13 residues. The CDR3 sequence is CSAREGATGEQFF. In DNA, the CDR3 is TGCAGTGCTAGAGAGGGGGCCACCGGTGAGCAGTTCTTC.

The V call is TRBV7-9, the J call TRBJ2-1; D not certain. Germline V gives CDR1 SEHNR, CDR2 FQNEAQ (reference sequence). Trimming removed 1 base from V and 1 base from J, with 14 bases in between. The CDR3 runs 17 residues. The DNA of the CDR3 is TGTGCCAGCAGCTTAGGCGCCCCCCAAGTATCCTACAATGAGCAGTTCTTC. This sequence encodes CASSLGAPQVSYNEQFF.